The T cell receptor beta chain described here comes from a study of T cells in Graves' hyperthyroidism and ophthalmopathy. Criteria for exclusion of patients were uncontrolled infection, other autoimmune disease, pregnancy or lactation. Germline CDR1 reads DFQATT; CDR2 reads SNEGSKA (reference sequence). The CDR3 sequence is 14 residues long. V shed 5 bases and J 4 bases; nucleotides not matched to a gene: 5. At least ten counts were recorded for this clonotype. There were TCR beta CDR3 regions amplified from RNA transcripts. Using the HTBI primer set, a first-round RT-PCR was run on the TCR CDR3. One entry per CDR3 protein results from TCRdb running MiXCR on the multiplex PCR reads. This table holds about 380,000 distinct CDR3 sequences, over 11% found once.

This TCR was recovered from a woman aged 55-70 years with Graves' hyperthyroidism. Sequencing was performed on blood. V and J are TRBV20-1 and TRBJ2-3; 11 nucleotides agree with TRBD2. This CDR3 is CSAFLAGGSDTQYF. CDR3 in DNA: TGCAGTGCTTTTCTAGCGGGAGGATCAGATACGCAGTATTTT.